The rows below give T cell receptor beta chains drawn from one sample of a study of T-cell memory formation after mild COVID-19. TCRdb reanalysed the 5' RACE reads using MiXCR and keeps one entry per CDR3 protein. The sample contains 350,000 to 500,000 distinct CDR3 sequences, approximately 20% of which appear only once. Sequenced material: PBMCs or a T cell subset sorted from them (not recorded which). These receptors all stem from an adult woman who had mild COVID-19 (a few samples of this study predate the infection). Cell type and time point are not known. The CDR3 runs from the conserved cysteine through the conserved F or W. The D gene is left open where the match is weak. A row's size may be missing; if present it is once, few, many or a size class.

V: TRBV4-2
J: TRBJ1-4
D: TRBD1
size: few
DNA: TGTGCCAGCAGCCTGAGCCCCGACAGGGGTAGAGGTGAAAAACTGTTTTTT
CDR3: CASSLSPDRGRGEKLFF

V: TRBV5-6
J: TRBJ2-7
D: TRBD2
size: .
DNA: TGTGCCAGCAGCTCCGGGACTAGCGTGCGACGCTCCTACGAGCAGTACTTC
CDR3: CASSSGTSVRRSYEQYF

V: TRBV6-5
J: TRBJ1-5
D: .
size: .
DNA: TGTGCCAGCAGTTATGTGTTCGCTCAGCCCCAGCATTTT
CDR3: CASSYVFAQPQHF

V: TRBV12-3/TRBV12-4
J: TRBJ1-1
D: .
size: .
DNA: TGTGCCAGCAGCCCAGGGGAAATGAACACTGAAGCTTTCTTT
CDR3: CASSPGEMNTEAFF

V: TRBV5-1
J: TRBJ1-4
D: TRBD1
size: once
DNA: TGCGCCAGCAGCTCAAACTTCGCTACAGGGGTCGATGAAAAACTGTTTTTT
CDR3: CASSSNFATGVDEKLFF

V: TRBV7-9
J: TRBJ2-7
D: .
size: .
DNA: TGTGCCAGCAGCTTAGCAATCACAGGGAATGGTGAGCAGTACTTC
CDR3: CASSLAITGNGEQYF

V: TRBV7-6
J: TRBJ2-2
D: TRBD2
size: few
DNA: TGTGCCAGCAGCTTAGTTCTAGCGGGGAACGCGAACACCGGGGAGCTGTTTTTT
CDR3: CASSLVLAGNANTGELFF

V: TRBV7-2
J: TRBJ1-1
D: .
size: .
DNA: TGTGCCAGCAGCCCTCACTCGGGCGGGGACACTGAAGCTTTCTTT
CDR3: CASSPHSGGDTEAFF

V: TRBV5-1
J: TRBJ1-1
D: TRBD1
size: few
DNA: TGCGCCAGCAGCCTGCCGGGACAGTACACTGAAGCTTTCTTT
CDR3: CASSLPGQYTEAFF

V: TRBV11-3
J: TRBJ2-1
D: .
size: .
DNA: TGTGCCAGCAGCCCGTTGGAGAACAATGAGCAGTTCTTC
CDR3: CASSPLENNEQFF

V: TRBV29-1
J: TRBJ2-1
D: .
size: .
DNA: TGCAGCGTTAAGGCGGCGGCAAGCTCCTACAATGAGCAGTTCTTC
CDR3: CSVKAAASSYNEQFF

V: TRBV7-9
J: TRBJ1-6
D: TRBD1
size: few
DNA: TGTGCCAGCAGCCGCCGTGACAGGGGATCACCCCTCCACTTT
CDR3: CASSRRDRGSPLHF

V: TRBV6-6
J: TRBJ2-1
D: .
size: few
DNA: TGTGCCAGCAGTTCTGACACCGGGGAGCAGTTCTTC
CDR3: CASSSDTGEQFF

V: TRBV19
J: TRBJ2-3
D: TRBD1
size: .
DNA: TGTGCCAGTAGTGCTCTTCCGGGACAGGTCATAGATACGCAGTATTTT
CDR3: CASSALPGQVIDTQYF

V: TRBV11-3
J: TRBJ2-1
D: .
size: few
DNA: TGTGCCAGCAGCTTCGGCCTAGCCCTGGAGAGCTCCTACAATGAGCAGTTCTTC
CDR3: CASSFGLALESSYNEQFF